The next 20 T cell receptor beta chains were all read from a single sample in a study of beta chain features in type 1 diabetes. Expressed TCRB transcripts were sequenced because the isolated RNA had all been reverse transcribed beforehand. Clones were read by immunoSEQ multiplex PCR, and TCRdb kept only the in-frame ones, dropping some. In the table there are hundreds of thousands of clones, around 15% of which are singletons. The specimen was central memory CD4+ T cells from blood. The receptors here all came from a young man in good health.

V is TRBV2 and J is TRBJ2-1; 8 bases fit TRBD1. Trimming cost V 0 bases and J 0 bases; bases outside gene matches: 1. CDR1 is SNHLY and CDR2 is FYNNEI in the germline V gene. The CDR3 has 16 residues. This CDR3 is CASSEAQGASYNEQFF. In DNA form, the CDR3 reads TGTGCCAGCAGTGAAGCGCAGGGGGCCTCCTACAATGAGCAGTTCTTC.

The CDR3 loop is CASSLREQGEQYV. The DNA of the CDR3 is TGTGCCAGCTCGCTGCGGGAGCAGGGTGAGCAGTACGTC. The V and J genes are TRBV18 and TRBJ2-7; 7 nucleotides match TRBD2. Germline V gene data show CDR1 as KGHSH and CDR2 as LQKENI. V dropped 6 bases and J dropped 7; count of bases not matched to a gene: 9. CDR3 length equals 13 residues.

This clone turned up a few times. For the CDR3, the DNA is TGTGCCAGCAGTTACTCGGCAGGGAATCAGCCCCAGCATTTT. The encoded protein is CASSYSAGNQPQHF. The rearrangement uses TRBV6-6 and TRBJ1-5, with D tentatively TRBD1 (5 bases). Trimming removed 0 bases at V and 4 bases at J, with 7 bases between. The CDR3 has 14 residues. Germline V gives CDR1 MNHNY, CDR2 SVGAGI (reference sequence).

This clone has more than one count but fewer than ten. This chain joins TRBV19 and TRBJ1-4; possibly TRBD1 for D (6 bases). Germline CDR1 reads LNHDA; CDR2 reads SQIVND (reference sequence). V lost 5 bases, J lost 8 bases, and 15 bases lay in between. The CDR3 has 14 amino acids. For the CDR3, the DNA is TGTGCCAGTAGTTATCGGCAGGGGAACGAAAAACTGTTTTTT. Its protein product is CASSYRQGNEKLFF.

This chain connects TRBV27 to TRBJ2-1, with D tentatively TRBD2 (5 bases). CDR1 and CDR2 from the germline V gene are MNHEY and SMNVEV (reference sequence). This CDR3 spans 15 amino acids. Trimming removed 6 bases from V and 6 bases from J, with 18 bases in between. The CDR3 DNA follows: TGTGCCAGCAGCTTTGACTATCACAGACCCAATGAGCAGTTCTTC. Its protein is CASSFDYHRPNEQFF.

This clone occurred a few times. The J gene is TRBJ2-3, the V gene TRBV5-6; TRBD1 agrees at 8 bases. Germline loops: CDR1 SGHDT, CDR2 YYEEEE. CDR3 length: 19 residues. Trimming at V came to 3 bases and at J to 2 bases, leaving 17 bases not matched to a gene. The CDR3 is CASSYKSTSGGFITDTQYF. The CDR3 DNA is TGTGCCAGCAGCTACAAAAGTACCTCAGGGGGCTTCATCACAGATACGCAGTATTTT. The whole variable domain, remainder taken from reference TRBV5-6 and TRBJ2-3, is DAGVTQSPTHLIKTRGQQVTLRCSPKSGHDTVSWYQQALGQGPQFIFQYYEEEERQRGNFPDRFSGHQFPNYSSELNVNALLLGDSALYLCASSYKSTSGGFITDTQYFGPGTRLTVL.

The chain carries TRBV10-3 and TRBJ2-5, with D perhaps matching TRBD1 (6 bases). Germline assignment: CDR1 ENHRY and CDR2 SYGVKD. V lost 4 bases, J lost 2 bases, and 11 bases lay in between. CDR3 length: 14 amino acids. The chain's CDR3 is CAISAEQGQETQYF. The CDR3 DNA reads TGTGCCATCAGTGCTGAACAGGGTCAAGAGACCCAGTACTTC.

This clone was detected only a few times. This chain uses TRBV11-2 with TRBJ2-1, with 9 bases fitting TRBD1. V gave up 6 bases and J gave up 3 bases; unmatched junction bases: 9. Germline CDR1 SGHAT, CDR2 FQNNGV. The CDR3 sequence is 16 residues long. The CDR3 nucleotides read TGTGCCAGCAGACCCCTCACGGGACAGGGCTACAATGAGCAGTTCTTC. It codes for CASRPLTGQGYNEQFF.

This sequence joins TRBV15 and TRBJ2-5; TRBD2 agrees at 11 bases. There are 14 residues in the CDR3. Germline V CDR1 and CDR2: LNHNV, YYDKDF (reference sequence). V lost 2 bases to trimming and J lost 5 bases; unmatched junction nucleotides: 1. CDR3 sequence reads: CATSRLAGGETQYF. CDR3 bases: TGTGCCACCAGCAGATTAGCGGGAGGGGAGACCCAGTACTTC.

The J gene is TRBJ2-7, the V gene TRBV2; a possible D gene is TRBD1 (6 bases). Per germline, CDR1 SNHLY and CDR2 FYNNEI. The CDR3 has 15 residues. V was cut by 6 bases and J by 7 bases, with 22 bases left in between. The CDR3 spells CASSEIQGTLGEQYV. In nucleotides, the CDR3 is TGTGCCAGCAGCGAGATTCAGGGGACATTAGGGGAGCAGTACGTC.

The rearrangement uses TRBV5-4 and TRBJ1-2; D may be TRBD1 (5 bases). There are 14 residues in the CDR3. CDR1 is SGHNT, CDR2 YYREEE, per germline (reference sequence). V lost 2 bases to trimming and J lost 12 bases, with 20 bases between them. CDR3 bases: TGTGCCAGCAGCTTAGAAAAGGGGACCAGTTGGCACACCTTC. Its protein product is CASSLEKGTSWHTF.

The chain is built from TRBV9 and TRBJ2-5, with 16 bases lining up with TRBD2. V lost 2 bases to trimming and J lost 5 bases; unmatched junction nucleotides: 15. CDR1 is SGDLS and CDR2 is YYNGEE in the germline V gene. This CDR3 is built from 20 residues. The CDR3 loop is CASSVSSSGTSGGAGETQYF. The CDR3 nucleotides are TGTGCCAGCAGCGTCTCCTCATCCGGGACTAGCGGGGGGGCCGGGGAGACCCAGTACTTC.

The rearrangement uses TRBV6-6 and TRBJ1-1; a weak D match, TRBD1 (6 bases). Per germline, CDR1 MNHNY and CDR2 SVGAGI (reference sequence). This CDR3 has 13 amino acids. Between the trimmed V and J ends, which lost 8 bases and 1 base, there was a span of 11 bases. CDR3 protein: CASGGARNTEAFF. Here the CDR3 DNA reads TGTGCCAGCGGGGGGGCGCGGAACACTGAAGCTTTCTTT.

The rearrangement uses TRBV28 and TRBJ1-2; 11 bases align to TRBD1. Germline V gene data show CDR1 as MDHEN and CDR2 as SYDVKM. V shed 5 bases and J 8 bases; nucleotides not matched to a gene: 10. The CDR3 length is 15 residues. The CDR3 reads CASSPTRRTGGGYTF. DNA for the CDR3: TGTGCCAGCAGTCCAACCCGGCGGACAGGGGGCGGCTACACCTTC.

This clone came up a few times. This sample also contains other DNA sequences that code for the same CDR3. The chain joins TRBV18 to TRBJ2-1, with 9 bases fitting TRBD2. The germline V gene has CDR1 KGHSH and CDR2 LQKENI. After removal of 0 bases from V and 4 bases from J, the junction contained 1 base not matched to a gene. CDR3 length: 15 residues. The CDR3, as DNA: TGTGCCAGCTCACCACCGGCGGGGGGGTACAATGAGCAGTTCTTC. Its translation is CASSPPAGGYNEQFF.

The table lists this clone with a few counts. V is TRBV4-3 and J is TRBJ2-4; 7 nucleotides match TRBD1. Germline CDR1 reads LGHNA; CDR2 reads YSLEER. Trimming at V came to 4 bases and at J to 7 bases, leaving 10 bases not matched to a gene. CDR3 length equals 15 residues. The CDR3 coding sequence is TGCGCCAGCAGCCGCCTCCTCGGGACAGAGAACATTCAGTACTTC. Translated, it gives CASSRLLGTENIQYF.

The table lists this clone with a few counts. The rearrangement joins TRBV30 to TRBJ1-2; D gene uncertain. Per the germline V gene, CDR1 is GTSNPN and CDR2 is SVGIG (reference sequence). This CDR3 has 14 amino acids. Trimming shortened V by 0 bases and J by 6 bases, and 14 bases separated the two germline ends. The CDR3 coding sequence is TGTGCCTGGAGTGTACTAGCGGTAGTCCATGGCTACACCTTC. Translating it yields CAWSVLAVVHGYTF.

This chain links TRBV4-3 with TRBJ2-5; the D gene could be TRBD1 or TRBD2 (6 bases each). The CDR3 has 15 amino acids. V lost 3 bases to trimming and J lost 0 bases, with 11 bases between them. Germline-derived CDR1 and CDR2 are LGHNA and YSLEER. The CDR3 region is CASSQGGRNQETQYF. In DNA, the CDR3 is TGCGCCAGCAGCCAGGGGGGCCGAAACCAAGAGACCCAGTACTTC.

The chain combines TRBV2 with TRBJ2-7, with a possible D match to TRBD2 (5 bases). The V gene lost 3 bases and the J gene lost 2 bases, with 11 bases spanning the gap. Germline CDR1 SNHLY, CDR2 FYNNEI. This CDR3 comprises 14 residues. The DNA for the CDR3 is TGTGCCAGCAGTGAGGTCGGGGTTCCCTACGAGCAGTACTTC. This translates into CASSEVGVPYEQYF.

In this sample, this clone turned up many times. V is TRBV7-8 and J is TRBJ2-1; D ambiguous. There are 12 residues in the CDR3. Germline V lookup: CDR1 SGHVS, CDR2 FQNEAQ. Trimming removed 3 bases at V and 8 bases at J, with 8 bases between. Here the CDR3 reads CASSFEGYEQFF. CDR3 nucleotides: TGTGCCAGCAGCTTTGAAGGATATGAGCAGTTCTTC. Full variable domain (outside the CDR3, taken from reference TRBV7-8 and TRBJ2-1): GAGVSQSPRYKVAKRGQDVALRCDPISGHVSLFWYQQALGQGPEFLTYFQNEAQLDKSGLPSDRFFAERPEGSVSTLKIQRTQQEDSAVYLCASSFEGYEQFFGPGTRLTVL.